This TCR beta chain was captured by sequencing in a study of T cells in Graves' hyperthyroidism and ophthalmopathy. Overall study results and limits: Peripheral blood also featured most of the thyroid clonotypes expanded above 0.001.

Uncontrolled infection, other autoimmune disease, pregnancy or lactation disqualified patients from enrolment. This clonotype was picked up many times. Its antigen is as yet unknown. RNA transcripts gave rise to amplified TCR beta CDR3 regions. HTBI primers were the set used in a first-round RT-PCR of the TCR CDR3. TCRdb independently ran MiXCR on the multiplex PCR reads; one entry per CDR3 protein. The sample has approximately 690,000 distinct CDR3 sequences, around 15% seen once; the top ten hold approximately 12%. The sample comprised blood. The TCR was taken from a woman between 45 and 60 years old with Graves' ophthalmopathy.

Written as DNA, the CDR3 is TGTGCCAGCAGACGGACAGGACTAGCCCAAGATGGCTACACCTTC. This gives the protein CASRRTGLAQDGYTF. This chain joins TRBV6-2 or TRBV6-3 and TRBJ1-2; TRBD1 matches 7 bases. The CDR3 loop spans 15 amino acids. Germline-derived CDR1 and CDR2 are MNHEY and SVGEGT. V lost 6 bases, J lost 6 bases, and 13 bases stayed unmatched.